The 14 T cell receptor beta chains below come from one sample, sequenced in a study of T cells after yellow fever vaccination. Each CDR3 protein gets one entry after TCRdb re-called the 5' RACE reads with MiXCR. The table lists a few hundred thousand distinct CDR3 sequences, about 8.3% of them singletons. The source material was PBMCs, sampled approximately 47 days after the first yellow fever vaccination. The receptors shown here come from a man aged 18 to 30 who received the YFV17D yellow fever vaccine.

This clonotype occurred a few times. The gene calls are TRBV5-4 and TRBJ2-5; 7 bases are shared with TRBD1. V trimming: 6 bases; J trimming: 2 bases; junction bases outside the gene matches: 10. CDR3 length: 15 residues. Germline V CDR1 and CDR2: SGHNT, YYREEE (reference sequence). CDR3 in amino acids: CASTERGLGQETQYF. DNA for the CDR3: TGTGCCAGCACCGAGAGGGGGCTCGGACAAGAGACCCAGTACTTC.

The chain employs TRBV18 and TRBJ1-3; 7 bases agree with TRBD1. V gave up 0 bases and J gave up 5 bases; unmatched junction bases: 4. Germline CDR1 is KGHSH and CDR2 is LQKENI. This CDR3 contains 15 residues. The CDR3 sequence: CASSPPQGSRNTIYF. For the CDR3, the DNA is TGTGCCAGCTCACCACCACAGGGGTCCCGAAACACCATATATTTT.

A few counts support this clonotype. The chain uses TRBV12-3 or TRBV12-4 and TRBJ2-7; the D gene is possibly TRBD1 (5 bases). This CDR3 region has 14 residues. Trimming left V 7 bases short and J 0 bases short, with 13 bases between. The CDR3 bases are TGTGCCAGCACCACCCTAGACAGCTCCTACGAGCAGTACTTC. It is translated as CASTTLDSSYEQYF.

This clonotype was seen only a few times. This rearrangement joins TRBV7-2 to TRBJ1-6; D might be TRBD1 (5 bases). This CDR3 is 14 amino acids long. The V end was cut by 5 bases, the J end by 6 bases, with 11 bases between. Germline V gene data show CDR1 as SGHTA and CDR2 as FQGNSA. DNA for the CDR3: TGTGCCAGCAGCCTTGACAGTCGTAATTCACCCCTCCACTTT. Protein product: CASSLDSRNSPLHF. Filled out from reference TRBV7-2 and TRBJ1-6, the complete variable domain reads GAGVSQSPSNKVTEKGKDVELRCDPISGHTALYWYRQSLGQGLEFLIYFQGNSAPDKSGLPSDRFSAERTGGSVSTLTIQRTQQEDSAVYLCASSLDSRNSPLHFGNGTRLTVT.

The sample holds a few counts of this clonotype. The CDR3 coding sequence is TGCGCCAGTCGGGACTTGTACTACGAGCAGTACTTC. It is translated as CASRDLYYEQYF. The chain links TRBV10-2 to TRBJ2-7, with D perhaps matching TRBD2 (6 bases). Germline loops: CDR1 WSHSY, CDR2 SAAADI. This CDR3 has 12 amino acids. The V end lost 9 bases, the J end lost 3 bases, and 12 bases lay between the germline ends.

This clonotype was detected only a few times. The chain has TRBV20-1 and TRBJ2-1; 11 bases align to TRBD2. The CDR3 length is 15 residues. The V gene's germline CDR1 is DFQATT and CDR2 SNEGSKA (reference sequence). J lost 8 bases, V lost 5 bases, and 11 bases had no gene match. The CDR3 spells CSASTPSGGRYEQFF. CDR3 sequence (DNA): TGCAGTGCTTCTACTCCTAGCGGGGGGCGGTATGAGCAGTTCTTC.

In its sample, this clonotype was seen many times. V and J are TRBV5-1 and TRBJ2-1; D remains unclear. This CDR3 is 15 amino acids long. With 2 bases removed from V and 3 bases from J, the gap between germline ends came to 12 bases. Germline V gene data show CDR1 as SGHRS and CDR2 as YFSETQ. The DNA of the CDR3 is TGCGCCAGCAGCTTCTCGGCAGATCTCTACAATGAGCAGTTCTTC. This gives the protein CASSFSADLYNEQFF. The full variable domain, with the rest looked up from reference TRBV5-1 and TRBJ2-1, is KAGVTQTPRYLIKTRGQQVTLSCSPISGHRSVSWYQQTPGQGLQFLFEYFSETQRNKGNFPGRFSGRQFSNSRSEMNVSTLELGDSALYLCASSFSADLYNEQFFGPGTRLTVL.

The rearrangement joins TRBV5-1 to TRBJ1-1; D is possibly TRBD1 (5 bases). Germline V gene sequence: CDR1 SGHRS, CDR2 YFSETQ. Trimming took off 2 bases at V and 8 bases at J, with 10 bases between the two ends. The CDR3 contains 12 residues. The CDR3 region has the DNA TGCGCCAGCAGCTTACTGGGGCAAGAAGCTTTCTTT. Translated: CASSLLGQEAFF.

This clonotype was observed a handful of times. The rearrangement uses TRBV2 and TRBJ2-3, with no clear D. Trimming removed 9 bases at V and 4 bases at J, with 17 bases between. The CDR3 has 14 amino acids. CDR1 and CDR2 (germline): SNHLY, FYNNEI. The chain's CDR3 is CASKQKHSADTQYF. DNA of the CDR3: TGTGCCAGTAAACAGAAACATTCGGCAGATACGCAGTATTTT.

This clonotype has only a few counts. Here the CDR3 DNA reads TGTGCCAGCAGCGTCTCAGGGACGACTGAGCAGTTCTTC. Amino acids: CASSVSGTTEQFF. The rearrangement links TRBV9 to TRBJ2-1; D tentatively fits TRBD1 or TRBD2 (5 bases each). This CDR3 contains 13 residues. V was shortened by 2 bases and J by 9 bases, with 12 bases between the two germline ends. Germline V gene lookup returns CDR1 SGDLS and CDR2 YYNGEE.

This clonotype was counted between two and nine times. The rearrangement uses TRBV12-3 or TRBV12-4 and TRBJ2-5; TRBD2 matches at 8 bases. There are 15 residues in the CDR3. V lost 6 bases, J lost 5 bases, and 11 bases stayed unmatched. CDR3 loop: CASSPGLAGWETQYF. The CDR3 coding sequence is TGTGCCAGCAGCCCCGGACTAGCTGGATGGGAGACCCAGTACTTC.

The sample holds a few counts of this clonotype. The CDR3 DNA reads TGCGCCAGCAGCTTGGAGACAGGGTTGACCGGGGAGCTGTTTTTT. Its protein is CASSLETGLTGELFF. The gene calls are TRBV5-1 and TRBJ2-2, with 7 bases identical to TRBD1. V was pared by 0 bases and J by 5 bases, with 4 bases of the junction left unmatched. This CDR3 has 15 residues. Germline assignment: CDR1 SGHRS and CDR2 YFSETQ. The full variable domain, in which reference TRBV5-1 and TRBJ2-2 provide the parts outside the CDR3, is KAGVTQTPRYLIKTRGQQVTLSCSPISGHRSVSWYQQTPGQGLQFLFEYFSETQRNKGNFPGRFSGRQFSNSRSEMNVSTLELGDSALYLCASSLETGLTGELFFGEGSRLTVL.

Only a few counts were recorded for this clonotype. The chain joins TRBV7-9 to TRBJ1-5, with TRBD1 identical over 8 bases. V dropped 10 bases and J dropped 5; count of bases not matched to a gene: 10. Germline V gives CDR1 SEHNR, CDR2 FQNEAQ (reference sequence). This CDR3 is 14 amino acids long. CDR3 coding DNA: TGTGCCACCGCCCAGGGGGCCGGGGATCAGCCCCAGCATTTT. This translates into CATAQGAGDQPQHF.

This clonotype was detected a few times. The chain has TRBV20-1 and TRBJ1-4; 7 positions match TRBD1. The ends lost 1 base at V and 3 bases at J; junction bases unmatched: 8. The CDR3 totals 16 residues. The germline V gene encodes CDR1 DFQATT and CDR2 SNEGSKA (reference sequence). The DNA for the CDR3 is TGCAGTGCTAGAGGCAGGGGGGGAACTGCTAATGAAAAACTGTTTTTT. As protein: CSARGRGGTANEKLFF.